This T cell receptor beta chain appears in the sequencing data of a study of vaccination and CD4 T cells after COVID-19. The Oncomine TCR Beta short-read assay generated sequence data from the DNA of cultured CD4+ T cells. TCRdb processed the PCR reads anew with MiXCR; each CDR3 protein has one entry. The sample lists around 14,000 distinct CDR3 sequences, 52% seen once, with 7.8% in the top ten. Treatment given: roughly ten-day PBMC culture with coronavirus spike peptide pools or control peptides (ViraFEST assay). As to this clonotype: Its antigen remains unknown.

This CDR3 has 12 amino acids. The germline V gene has CDR1 GTSNPN and CDR2 SVGIG (reference sequence). V gave up 7 bases and J gave up 4 bases, with 13 bases separating them. This sequence was found in a human donor who had recovered from COVID-19. Specimen: CD4+ T cells from blood, cultured in vitro. The V gene is TRBV30, the J gene TRBJ2-5; D uncertain. CDR3 loop: CASSSGGETQYF. The DNA of the CDR3 is TGTGCCTCCTCCTCGGGTGGAGAGACCCAGTACTTC.